The next 23 T cell receptor beta chains were all read from a single sample in a study of patients and donors after allogeneic stem cell transplantation. TCRdb used MiXCR to reprocess the RT-PCR reads, holding one entry per CDR3 protein. Of approximately 60,000 distinct CDR3 sequences listed, approximately 12% are singletons. Input material: blood, either unsorted or a sorted T cell fraction (not recorded which). The source is a human donor who was either an allogeneic HSCT recipient or a stem cell or donor lymphocyte infusion donor (not recorded which). It is not recorded whose cells these are; they may come from a transplant donor.

The chain uses TRBV19 and TRBJ2-7; TRBD1 is a possible D gene (5 bases). Germline V gene data show CDR1 as LNHDA and CDR2 as SQIVND (reference sequence). The germline V and J ends were trimmed by 7 bases and 3 bases, with 16 bases remaining between them. CDR3 size: 14 residues. The CDR3 DNA is TGTGCCAGTACAACAGGCCTTGAGGTCTACGAGCAGTACTTC. Amino acids: CASTTGLEVYEQYF. The variable domain in full, with the rest retrieved from reference TRBV19 and TRBJ2-7, is DGGITQSPKYLFRKEGQNVTLSCEQNLNHDAMYWYRQDPGQGLRLIYYSQIVNDFQKGDIAEGYSVSREKKESFPLTVTSAQKNPTAFYLCASTTGLEVYEQYFGPGTRLTVT.

The genes are TRBV4-2 and TRBJ2-4, with D perhaps matching TRBD1 or TRBD2 (5 bases each). Germline V gives CDR1 LGHNA, CDR2 YNFKEQ. V gave up 3 bases and J gave up 6 bases, with 15 bases separating them. The CDR3 has 15 residues. The CDR3 DNA follows: TGTGCCAGCAGCCAGGGGATTGGGGACCTAAACATTCAGTACTTC. It translates to CASSQGIGDLNIQYF.

With regard to this clonotype: One end of the junction is discordant with germline, which a read error may explain. The chain is built from TRBV14 and TRBJ2-5; D gene unclear. There are 11 residues in the CDR3. Germline loops: CDR1 SGHDN, CDR2 FVKESK. CDR3 in amino acids: CASSQGGKSHF. DNA of the CDR3: TGTGCCAGCAGCCAAGGTGGGAAGTCCCACTTC.

The sample holds many counts of this clonotype. The chain couples TRBV18 to TRBJ1-6, with D unresolved. This CDR3 contains 14 residues. The V and J ends lost 1 base and 2 bases respectively, with 3 bases between them. The germline CDR1 and CDR2 sequences are KGHSH and LQKENI. In nucleotides, the CDR3 is TGTGCCAGCTCACCACAAACCTATAATTCACCCCTCCACTTT. It encodes CASSPQTYNSPLHF.

There are many counts of this clonotype. This chain connects TRBV12-3 or TRBV12-4 to TRBJ1-1, with D hard to call. The CDR3 runs 12 residues. The germline V and J ends were trimmed by 11 bases and 0 bases, with 10 bases remaining between them. Here the CDR3 reads CASRRMNTEAFF. CDR3 sequence (DNA): TGTGCCTCTCGGAGGATGAACACTGAAGCTTTCTTT.

This clonotype was counted ten times or more. The V gene is TRBV29-1, the J gene TRBJ1-6; no clear D. V lost 4 bases and J lost 8, with 9 bases in between. Per germline, CDR1 SQVTM and CDR2 ANQGSEA. The CDR3 is 12 amino acids. DNA for the CDR3: TGCAGCGTTGGGACGGCAGATTCACCCCTCCACTTT. Translating it yields CSVGTADSPLHF.

The CDR3 nucleotides read TGTGCCAGCAGCCAAGAGACAGGTGAAGCTTTCTTT. Protein: CASSQETGEAFF. V usage is TRBV4-2 and J usage is TRBJ1-1, with a possible D match to TRBD1 (6 bases). The CDR3 spans 12 residues. V was cut by 0 bases and J by 7 bases, with 6 bases left in between. The germline V gene has CDR1 LGHNA and CDR2 YNFKEQ.

This clonotype has a handful of counts. The chain links TRBV20-1 to TRBJ2-7; D might be TRBD1 (5 bases). The V end was cut by 0 bases, the J end by 6 bases, with 18 bases between. The germline V gene encodes CDR1 DFQATT and CDR2 SNEGSKA (reference sequence). The CDR3 totals 15 residues. For the CDR3, the DNA is TGCAGTGCTAGAGAGTTGGTAGGGCAGGGCTTCGAGCAGTACTTC. This encodes CSARELVGQGFEQYF.

The sample holds many counts of this clonotype. The chain uses TRBV29-1 and TRBJ1-1; D gene uncertain. This CDR3 has 11 amino acids. The V end was cut by 8 bases, the J end by 3 bases, with 10 bases between. The germline gives CDR1 SQVTM, CDR2 ANQGSEA. CDR3 coding DNA: TGCAGCTGGGAGAGGGACACTGAAGCTTTCTTT. It is translated as CSWERDTEAFF.

By sample share, this clonotype is medium-sized. The chain uses TRBV7-9 and TRBJ1-6; 7 positions agree with TRBD1. The CDR3 sequence is 14 residues long. Per the germline V gene, CDR1 is SEHNR and CDR2 is FQNEAQ (reference sequence). V was pared by 5 bases and J by 10 bases, with 8 bases of the junction left unmatched. The CDR3 coding sequence is TGTGCCAGCAGCCCCCGACAGGGAGACTCACCCCTCCACTTT. The encoded protein is CASSPRQGDSPLHF.

This rearrangement joins TRBV2 to TRBJ1-5; D is unresolved. With 1 base removed from V and 3 bases from J, the gap between germline ends came to 7 bases. Germline CDR1 SNHLY, CDR2 FYNNEI. This CDR3 contains 14 residues. CDR3 coding DNA: TGTGCCAGCAGTGAAGAGGGAATCAATCAGCCCCAGCATTTT. Its protein is CASSEEGINQPQHF.

This chain uses TRBV6-5 with TRBJ2-4, with D perhaps TRBD1 or TRBD2 (6 bases each). CDR3 size: 14 residues. Trimming stripped 3 bases from V and 3 bases from J, with 9 bases between. Germline V gene sequence: CDR1 MNHEY, CDR2 SVGAGI. The CDR3 reads CASSYRGDKNIQYF. CDR3 coding DNA: TGTGCCAGCAGTTATAGGGGGGACAAAAACATTCAGTACTTC.

This clonotype was picked up a small number of times. The chain has TRBV28 and TRBJ2-1, with 10 bases lining up with TRBD1. Germline trimming cut 5 bases from V and 8 bases from J; bases unmatched to any gene: 12. Germline V gene sequence: CDR1 MDHEN, CDR2 SYDVKM. This CDR3 is built from 16 residues. CDR3 residues: CASSLLRDRGNDEQFF. Written as DNA, the CDR3 is TGTGCCAGCAGTCTTCTCCGGGACAGGGGTAATGATGAGCAGTTCTTC.

The rearrangement links TRBV18 to TRBJ2-3; D gene uncertain. The CDR3 is 14 residues long. V gave up 2 bases and J gave up 5 bases, with 11 bases separating them. CDR1 is KGHSH and CDR2 is LQKENI in the germline V gene. The CDR3 reads CASSPRRNEDTQYF. The CDR3, as DNA: TGTGCCAGCTCACCAAGACGAAACGAAGATACGCAGTATTTT.

This clonotype occurred a few times. This rearrangement joins TRBV11-3 to TRBJ1-1, with 7 positions matching TRBD1. The V gene's germline CDR1 is SGHNT and CDR2 YENEEA. The junction had 13 bases not matched to a gene; V was cut back by 5 bases and J by 4 bases. The CDR3 has 16 residues. DNA for the CDR3: TGTGCCAGCAGCCCCGACAGGGCAAGGGGAAGCACTGAAGCTTTCTTT. Amino acid sequence: CASSPDRARGSTEAFF.

This clonotype has at least ten counts. This chain links TRBV6-2 or TRBV6-3 with TRBJ1-1; 7 bases are shared with TRBD1. Per germline, CDR1 MNHEY and CDR2 SVGEGT. J lost 0 bases, V lost 2 bases, and 3 bases had no gene match. The CDR3 consists of 15 residues. CDR3 sequence (DNA): TGTGCCAGCAGTTACGGGACAGAGATGAACACTGAAGCTTTCTTT. It yields the protein CASSYGTEMNTEAFF.

The CDR3 nucleotides are TGTGCCAGCACCTTACCGGGGGGATACCTCTACAATGAGCAGTTCTTC. Translation: CASTLPGGYLYNEQFF. The chain uses TRBV12-3 or TRBV12-4 and TRBJ2-1, with 7 nucleotides matching TRBD2. The CDR3 is made up of 16 amino acids. Losses at the gene ends were 7 bases for V and 3 bases for J; bases not matched to a gene: 12.

The chain carries TRBV6-5 and TRBJ1-2, with D unresolved. The CDR3 runs to 12 residues. Trimming removed 7 bases from V and 5 bases from J, with 11 bases in between. CDR1 and CDR2 (germline): MNHEY, SVGAGI. CDR3 in DNA: TGTGCCAGCACCCAGGAGGGATATGGCTACACCTTC. Translated: CASTQEGYGYTF.

This clonotype has a count of ten or more. The chain links TRBV16 to TRBJ2-1; D is unresolved. CDR3 length: 14 residues. Looked up from germline, CDR1 is KGHSY and CDR2 is FQNENV. V was shortened by 4 bases and J by 7 bases, with 14 bases between the two germline ends. CDR3 bases: TGTGCCAGCAGCCTAGACCTAGTCGGAAATGAGCAGTTCTTC. It codes for CASSLDLVGNEQFF.

This clonotype was recorded a few times. The J gene is TRBJ2-1, the V gene TRBV12-3 or TRBV12-4; TRBD2 aligns across 12 bases. V trimming: 4 bases; J trimming: 9 bases; junction bases outside the gene matches: 1. The CDR3 covers 13 residues. The CDR3 sequence: CASSSTSGSEQFF. CDR3 coding DNA: TGTGCCAGCAGTTCGACTAGCGGGAGTGAGCAGTTCTTC.

This clonotype has a count of ten or more. V and J are TRBV20-1 and TRBJ1-5; 10 bases are a match to TRBD1. This CDR3 contains 16 residues. With 6 bases clipped from V and 3 bases from J, the junction kept 11 bases outside the gene matches. Germline V lookup: CDR1 DFQATT, CDR2 SNEGSKA (reference sequence). The CDR3 nucleotides are TGCAGTGCACTAACAGACAGGGGGCAGGTCAATCAGCCCCAGCATTTT. As protein: CSALTDRGQVNQPQHF.

This clonotype was observed many times. V is TRBV4-2 and J is TRBJ2-6; D is uncertain. The germline gives CDR1 LGHNA, CDR2 YNFKEQ. The germline V and J ends were trimmed by 4 bases and 5 bases, with 12 bases remaining between them. The CDR3 totals 15 residues. DNA for the CDR3: TGTGCCAGCAGCCGGGCAGAAGACTGGGCCAACGTCCTGACTTTC. This sequence encodes CASSRAEDWANVLTF.

The chain recombines TRBV2 with TRBJ2-1; a weak D match, TRBD1 (5 bases). CDR1 is SNHLY and CDR2 is FYNNEI in the germline V gene. The V end lost 1 base, the J end lost 5 bases, and 15 bases lay between the germline ends. The CDR3 has 16 residues. The CDR3 protein is CASSEGGTIPNNEQFF. CDR3 sequence (DNA): TGTGCCAGCAGTGAAGGGGGCACTATTCCGAACAATGAGCAGTTCTTC.